Detailed here is one T cell receptor (beta chain). The antigen is not known. These data belong to a study of cytomegalovirus exposure and HLA in healthy donors. Trimming left V 7 bases short and J 2 bases short, with 3 bases between. Germline V CDR1 and CDR2: MNHNS, SASEGT. The CDR3 contains 11 residues. Primers included in the PCR were 60 Vbeta and 13 Jbeta primers. Assay: immunoSEQ multiplex PCR; the TCRdb copy retains only in-frame clones and omits some. The sample consists of about 190,000 clones, roughly 88% of them appearing once. Study-wide results and caveats: Later genetic work tied a missense DCLRE1C variant to beta-chain V and J trimming. It was 150 to 200 TCR beta chains that were listed as cytomegalovirus-associated. The study reported that TCR beta sequences accurately predicted HLA-A and HLA-B alleles in most subjects.

This clonotype was sampled from a boy younger than 10 in good health and CMV-seronegative. Sequenced input: PBMCs. The chain couples TRBV6-1 to TRBJ1-3; D gene unclear. CDR3 nucleotide sequence: TGTGCCAGCACAACTGGAAACACCATATATTTT. Amino acid sequence: CASTTGNTIYF.